The T cell receptor beta chain under discussion was sequenced for a study of PD-1 blockade in mismatch repair-deficient tumors. The CDR3 is 11 amino acids. The germline CDR1 and CDR2 sequences are SGHNT and YENEEA. Trimming took 5 bases from V and 8 from J, leaving 7 bases between them. Generated by immunoSEQ multiplex PCR, the TCRdb table keeps only in-frame clones and is missing some. The sample has some 51,000 clones; over 75% are singletons. PCR or immunohistochemistry showed mismatch repair deficiency in every enrolled patient. V usage is TRBV11-3 and J usage is TRBJ2-1, with D possibly matching TRBD1 (6 bases). Sequenced material: peripheral blood, taken about 20 weeks after starting pembrolizumab. This sequence was found in an adult with mismatch repair-deficient cancer. In DNA, the CDR3 is TGTGCCAGCAGCGGGGGCCATGAGCAGTTCTTC. Its protein product is CASSGGHEQFF.